Presented here are 15 T cell receptor beta chains from one specimen sequenced in a study of cytomegalovirus exposure and HLA in healthy donors. 60 Vbeta and 13 Jbeta primers were used in PCR. Profiled with immunoSEQ multiplex PCR; TCRdb holds only in-frame clones, not every one. This sample yields 150,000 to 250,000 clones, of which roughly 85% are seen a single time; around 4.8% belongs to the top ten. The source material was PBMCs. These receptor sequences come from a woman aged 30 to 39 in good health and CMV-seropositive.

The V call is TRBV6-6, the J call TRBJ2-7, with 9 bases identical to TRBD2. Germline V gene lookup returns CDR1 MNHNY and CDR2 SVGAGI (reference sequence). Trimming took 8 bases from V and 5 from J; bases not matched to a gene: 13. This CDR3 has 15 amino acids. CDR3 DNA sequence: TGTGCCAGCCGTGTGGGTAGCGGGAGAATCCACGAGCAGTACTTC. Translation: CASRVGSGRIHEQYF.

The rearrangement uses TRBV13 and TRBJ1-2; D is perhaps TRBD1 (5 bases). V lost 5 bases and J lost 1, with 8 bases in between. The CDR3 length is 13 residues. The germline gives CDR1 PRHDT, CDR2 FYEKMQ (reference sequence). In DNA, the CDR3 is TGTGCCAGCAGCGGGGGGGATAACTATGGCTACACCTTC. Protein product: CASSGGDNYGYTF. Filled out from reference TRBV13 and TRBJ1-2, the complete variable domain reads AAGVIQSPRHLIKEKRETATLKCYPIPRHDTVYWYQQGPGQDPQFLISFYEKMQSDKGSIPDRFSAQQFSDYHSELNMSSLELGDSALYFCASSGGDNYGYTFGSGTRLTVV.

The V gene is TRBV30, the J gene TRBJ2-4; D unresolved. CDR1 GTSNPN and CDR2 SVGIG come from the germline V gene (reference sequence). V dropped 5 bases and J dropped 0 bases, with 8 bases sitting between them. The CDR3 is made up of 13 amino acids. Written as DNA, the CDR3 is TGTGCCTGGCGGAGTTTAGCCAAAAACATTCAGTACTTC. Translating it yields CAWRSLAKNIQYF. Looking up the rest from reference TRBV30 and TRBJ2-4 gives the full variable domain: SQTIHQWPATLVQPVGSPLSLECTVEGTSNPNLYWYRQAAGRGLQLLFYSVGIGQISSEVPQNLSASRPQDRQFILSSKKLLLSDSGFYLCAWRSLAKNIQYFGAGTRLSVL.

The chain joins TRBV6-5 to TRBJ2-7; a weak D match, TRBD2 (5 bases). Germline CDR1 and CDR2: MNHEY and SVGAGI. V lost 10 bases, J lost 6 bases, and 10 bases lay in between. The length of the CDR3 is 10 residues. As DNA, the CDR3 is TGTGCCACCACCCGGGGCGAGCAGTACTTC. Its translation: CATTRGEQYF.

The gene calls are TRBV27 and TRBJ1-5; D unclear. Trimming pared 3 bases from V and 5 bases from J, leaving 8 bases between. CDR1 MNHEY and CDR2 SMNVEV come from the germline V gene (reference sequence). CDR3 size: 13 residues. CDR3 residues: CASSFGIYQPQHF. The CDR3 DNA reads TGTGCCAGCAGTTTCGGGATTTATCAGCCCCAGCATTTT.

The rearrangement links TRBV5-1 to TRBJ2-6, with D possibly TRBD1 on 5 matching bases. Trimming shortened V by 5 bases and J by 4 bases, and 13 bases separated the two germline ends. In germline, CDR1 is SGHRS, CDR2 YFSETQ. This CDR3 has 15 residues. CDR3 bases: TGCGCCAGCAGTTTAGGGGCGCACGGGGCCAACGTCCTGACTTTC. Translating it yields CASSLGAHGANVLTF.

The rearrangement uses TRBV15 and TRBJ2-1, with D possibly matching TRBD2 (5 bases). The CDR3 covers 16 residues. V dropped 8 bases and J dropped 1 base, with 18 bases sitting between them. The V gene's germline CDR1 is LNHNV and CDR2 YYDKDF (reference sequence). CDR3 nucleotides: TGTGCCACCGCGGGCAGATTTTTAGATTCCTACAATGAGCAGTTCTTC. Protein sequence: CATAGRFLDSYNEQFF.

CDR3 nucleotides: TGCGCCAGCAGCCTTAAACAGGGGGGTGGAACTGAAGCTTTCTTT. It codes for CASSLKQGGGTEAFF. V gene TRBV4-1 combines with J gene TRBJ1-1, with TRBD1 matching over 8 bases. The ends lost 4 bases at V and 5 bases at J; junction bases unmatched: 9. From germline, CDR1 is MGHRA and CDR2 YSYEKL. This CDR3 contains 15 residues.

The V gene is TRBV10-3, the J gene TRBJ2-7; 8 nucleotides match TRBD1. With 5 bases clipped from V and 3 bases from J, the junction kept 6 bases outside the gene matches. The germline CDR1 and CDR2 sequences are ENHRY and SYGVKD. This CDR3 has 14 residues. In DNA form, the CDR3 reads TGTGCCATCAGTCTCGGACAGGGACGCTACGAGCAGTACTTC. Its protein is CAISLGQGRYEQYF.

Comments on this clone: A read error may account for a junction end that differs from germline. The J gene is TRBJ1-2, the V gene TRBV27, with D unresolved. The CDR3 totals 13 residues. CDR1 is MNHEY and CDR2 is SMNVEV in the germline V gene (reference sequence). The CDR3 reads CASSPYSLYGYAF. The CDR3 coding sequence is TGTGCCAGCAGTCCTTACAGTCTTTATGGCTACGCCTTC.

V and J are TRBV19 and TRBJ1-5, with TRBD1 as a possible D gene (6 bases). Germline values: CDR1 LNHDA, CDR2 SQIVND (reference sequence). V was trimmed by 11 bases and J by 0 bases, leaving 20 bases between them. There are 16 residues in the CDR3. The CDR3 is CACGQWGRSSNQPQHF. The CDR3, as DNA: TGTGCCTGCGGACAGTGGGGTAGAAGTAGCAATCAGCCCCAGCATTTT.

This chain uses TRBV25-1 with TRBJ2-7; TRBD2 might be the D (5 bases). Deletions cut 6 bases from V and 0 bases from J, with 12 bases between. Germline V gives CDR1 MGHDK, CDR2 SYGVNS. This CDR3 has 14 amino acids. The CDR3 DNA reads TGTGCCAGCAGGACCCCGGGGAGCTCCTACGAGCAGTACTTC. Translated: CASRTPGSSYEQYF.

The chain links TRBV5-4 to TRBJ2-5; D might be TRBD1 (6 bases). Trimming took 4 bases from V and 3 from J, leaving 16 bases between them. This CDR3 has 15 residues. Germline CDR1 reads SGHNT; CDR2 reads YYREEE (reference sequence). The CDR3 DNA reads TGTGCCAGCAGCAAGGCTGGGGCAGGGGAAGAGACCCAGTACTTC. This gives the protein CASSKAGAGEETQYF.

Only one count was recorded for this clone. The chain combines TRBV5-6 with TRBJ2-3, with 10 bases identical to TRBD1. Germline V CDR1 and CDR2: SGHDT, YYEEEE. Trimming cost V 0 bases and J 4 bases; bases outside gene matches: 2. This CDR3 spans 15 amino acids. CDR3 region: CASSLETGGADTQYF. CDR3 bases: TGTGCCAGCAGCTTGGAGACAGGGGGCGCAGATACGCAGTATTTT.

The chain combines TRBV9 with TRBJ2-2; perhaps TRBD1 as D (5 bases). Trimming stripped 4 bases from V and 6 bases from J, with 16 bases between. The CDR3 loop spans 15 amino acids. Germline values: CDR1 SGDLS, CDR2 YYNGEE. CDR3 in DNA: TGTGCCAGCAGCCCCAGACAGTGGATTGCCGGGGAGCTGTTTTTT. It codes for CASSPRQWIAGELFF.